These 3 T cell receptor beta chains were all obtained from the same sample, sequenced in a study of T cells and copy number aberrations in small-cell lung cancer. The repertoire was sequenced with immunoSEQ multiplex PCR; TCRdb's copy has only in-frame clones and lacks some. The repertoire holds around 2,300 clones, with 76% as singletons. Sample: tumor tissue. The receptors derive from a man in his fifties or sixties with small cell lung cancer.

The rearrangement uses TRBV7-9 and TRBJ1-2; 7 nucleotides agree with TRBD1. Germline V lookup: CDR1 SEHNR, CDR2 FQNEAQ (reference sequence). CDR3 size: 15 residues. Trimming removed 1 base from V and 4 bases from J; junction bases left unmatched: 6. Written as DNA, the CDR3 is TGTGCCAGCAGCTTAGGACAGGGATTCAGCTATGGCTACACCTTC. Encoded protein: CASSLGQGFSYGYTF.

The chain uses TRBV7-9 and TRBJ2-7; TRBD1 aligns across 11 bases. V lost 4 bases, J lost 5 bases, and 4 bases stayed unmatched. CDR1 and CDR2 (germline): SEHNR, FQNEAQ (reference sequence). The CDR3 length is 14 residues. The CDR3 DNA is TGTGCCAGCAGCTCCGGACAGGGGGCCCACGAGCAGTACTTC. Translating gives CASSSGQGAHEQYF.

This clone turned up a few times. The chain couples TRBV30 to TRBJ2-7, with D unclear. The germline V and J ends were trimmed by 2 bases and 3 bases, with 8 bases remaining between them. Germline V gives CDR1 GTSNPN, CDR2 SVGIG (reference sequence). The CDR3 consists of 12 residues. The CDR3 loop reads CAWSSPLYEQYF. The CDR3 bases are TGTGCCTGGAGTAGTCCCCTCTACGAGCAGTACTTC.